One sample yielded the 15 T cell receptor beta chains listed below, sequenced in a study of Graves' ophthalmopathy and Graves' hyperthyroidism (dated by TCRdb to the late 2010s). Sequenced using an Illumina HiSeq 2000. For repertoire sequencing, TCR beta CDR3 regions were amplified from RNA transcripts. HTBI primers and the Qiagen OneStep RT-PCR kit were used in a first-round RT-PCR, which was followed by a second-round multiplex PCR, size selection and purification. The raw public reads went through TCRdb reprocessing: fastp at Q25, MiXCR clone calling, in-frame beta chains kept. Every entry covers one CDR3 protein and lists the most common genes and DNA from its rows. Here the sample has roughly 220,000 distinct CDR3 sequences; around 45% occur a single time. Over 40% of the sample comes from the top ten. Sequencing was carried out using peripheral blood. These receptors were obtained from an adult man with Graves' ophthalmopathy.

The chain carries TRBV2 and TRBJ2-7; 7 nucleotides line up with TRBD1. Trimming cost V 5 bases and J 3 bases; bases outside gene matches: 10. Per the germline V gene, CDR1 is SNHLY and CDR2 is FYNNEI. This CDR3 is 15 amino acids long. CDR3 protein: CASSFGTVGNYEQYF. The CDR3 nucleotides read TGTGCCAGCAGTTTCGGGACAGTGGGAAACTACGAGCAGTACTTC.

The chain joins TRBV11-2 to TRBJ1-2; 11 bases agree with TRBD1. CDR3 size: 15 residues. Germline values: CDR1 SGHAT, CDR2 FQNNGV. V shed 4 bases, J shed 3 bases, and the junction held 4 bases outside the gene matches. As DNA, the CDR3 is TGTGCCAGCAGCTCACGGACAGGGGGCTACTATGGCTACACCTTC. Translated, it gives CASSSRTGGYYGYTF. The variable domain in full, completed from reference TRBV11-2 and TRBJ1-2, reads EAGVAQSPRYKIIEKRQSVAFWCNPISGHATLYWYQQILGQGPKLLIQFQNNGVVDDSQLPKDRFSAERLKGVDSTLKIQPAKLEDSAVYLCASSSRTGGYYGYTFGSGTRLTVV.

This clonotype was counted once. The chain is built from TRBV6-1 and TRBJ1-2, with 7 bases that match TRBD1. With 6 bases clipped from V and 8 bases from J, the junction kept 9 bases outside the gene matches. This CDR3 comprises 13 residues. Germline loops: CDR1 MNHNS, CDR2 SASEGT. The CDR3 reads CASRPDRTGGYTF. The CDR3 region has the DNA TGTGCCAGCAGACCCGACCGGACAGGAGGCTACACCTTC.

Comment on this clonotype: A read error may produce the germline difference seen at one junction end. The V gene is TRBV10-2, the J gene TRBJ2-5, with D uncertain. The CDR3 has 14 residues. Germline values: CDR1 WSHSY, CDR2 SAAADI. In nucleotides, the CDR3 is TGCGCCAGCGGTGAAGTGGACGTGAAAGAGACCCAGTACTTC. Protein product: CASGEVDVKETQYF.

This clonotype was seen ten or more times. This chain joins TRBV20-1 and TRBJ1-6; tentatively, D is TRBD1 (6 bases). The CDR3 covers 13 residues. V was cut by 3 bases and J by 7 bases, with 10 bases left in between. Germline CDR1 is DFQATT and CDR2 is SNEGSKA (reference sequence). CDR3 DNA sequence: TGCAGTGCTAGTGAGGGGGGGAATTCACCCCTCCACTTT. Translating gives CSASEGGNSPLHF.

This clonotype was counted only a few times. The gene calls are TRBV10-2 and TRBJ1-5; 7 nucleotides align to TRBD1. Germline-derived CDR1 and CDR2 are WSHSY and SAAADI. The V segment lost 2 bases and the J segment 0 bases; nucleotides outside the gene matches: 10. This CDR3 is built from 18 residues. Here the CDR3 reads CASSEARDRRYSNQPQHF. The CDR3 region has the DNA TGCGCCAGCAGTGAGGCCCGGGACAGACGCTATAGCAATCAGCCCCAGCATTTT.

Only a few counts were recorded for this clonotype. This chain uses TRBV29-1 with TRBJ1-2, with unresolved D. The CDR3 sequence is 13 residues long. V lost 3 bases, J lost 2 bases, and 10 bases lay in between. Germline-derived CDR1 and CDR2 are SQVTM and ANQGSEA. The CDR3 spells CSVDEGHNYGYTF. As DNA, the CDR3 is TGCAGCGTTGATGAAGGTCACAACTATGGCTACACCTTC. Full variable domain (rest looked up from reference TRBV29-1 and TRBJ1-2): SAVISQKPSRDICQRGTSLTIQCQVDSQVTMMFWYRQQPGQSLTLIATANQGSEATYESGFVIDKFPISRPNLTFSTLTVSNMSPEDSSIYLCSVDEGHNYGYTFGSGTRLTVV.

The genes are TRBV6-1 and TRBJ1-5; D gene unclear. Trimming took 7 bases from V and 0 from J, leaving 7 bases between them. This CDR3 has 13 amino acids. Germline V CDR1 and CDR2: MNHNS, SASEGT. The CDR3 DNA reads as TGTGCCAGCATTTCGTATAGCAATCAGCCCCAGCATTTT. The encoded protein is CASISYSNQPQHF.

This clonotype showed up many times. This chain joins TRBV10-3 and TRBJ1-1, with D possibly matching TRBD1 (5 bases). The CDR3 is 11 amino acids. Trimming took off 8 bases at V and 4 bases at J, with 8 bases between the two ends. CDR1 is ENHRY, CDR2 SYGVKD, per germline. The CDR3 loop reads CAIGGGTEAFF. CDR3 sequence (DNA): TGTGCCATCGGGGGGGGCACTGAAGCTTTCTTT.

The rearrangement joins TRBV7-9 to TRBJ1-4, with D unresolved. This CDR3 has 13 amino acids. Germline loops: CDR1 SEHNR, CDR2 FQNEAQ (reference sequence). V was shortened by 3 bases and J by 1 base, with 3 bases between the two germline ends. The CDR3 region is CASSLETNEKLFF. CDR3 nucleotides: TGTGCCAGCAGCTTGGAAACTAATGAAAAACTGTTTTTT.

V and J are TRBV12-3 or TRBV12-4 and TRBJ1-1; no definite D call. The germline V and J ends were trimmed by 3 bases and 0 bases, with 8 bases remaining between them. This CDR3 comprises 14 residues. CDR3 loop: CASSLSFLNTEAFF. The CDR3 nucleotides are TGTGCCAGCAGTTTGAGCTTTCTGAACACTGAAGCTTTCTTT.

This clonotype was seen a few times. The rearrangement joins TRBV7-3 to TRBJ2-2; no clear D. V was pared by 3 bases and J by 4 bases, with 15 bases between. This CDR3 is 16 amino acids long. Germline CDR1 and CDR2: SGHTA and FQGTGA. This CDR3 is CASSFLGNTATGELFF. CDR3 DNA: TGTGCCAGCAGCTTTCTAGGCAACACGGCCACCGGGGAGCTGTTTTTT. Together with reference TRBV7-3 and TRBJ2-2, the CDR3 gives the full variable domain: GAGVSQTPSNKVTEKGKYVELRCDPISGHTALYWYRQSLGQGPEFLIYFQGTGAADDSGLPNDRFFAVRPEGSVSTLKIQRTERGDSAVYLCASSFLGNTATGELFFGEGSRLTVL.

This clonotype was seen more than once but under ten times. The CDR3 coding sequence is TGCGCCAGCAGCCCGGGACAGGGGGCTTACACCGGGGAGCTGTTTTTT. The encoded protein is CASSPGQGAYTGELFF. The chain combines TRBV5-1 with TRBJ2-2; the match to TRBD1 covers 12 bases. From germline, CDR1 is SGHRS and CDR2 YFSETQ. The CDR3 spans 16 residues. J lost 3 bases, V lost 4 bases, and 4 bases had no gene match.

The rearrangement joins TRBV20-1 to TRBJ2-5, with 7 bases that match TRBD1. The V segment lost 6 bases and the J segment 4 bases; nucleotides outside the gene matches: 5. From germline, CDR1 is DFQATT and CDR2 SNEGSKA (reference sequence). This CDR3 has 12 amino acids. CDR3 region: CSAKTGIETQYF. CDR3 DNA sequence: TGCAGTGCCAAGACAGGGATAGAGACCCAGTACTTC.

This clonotype has only a few counts. This chain joins TRBV7-3 and TRBJ1-2; TRBD1 might be the D (5 bases). From germline, CDR1 is SGHTA and CDR2 FQGTGA. The V end lost 5 bases, the J end lost 2 bases, and 15 bases lay between the germline ends. The CDR3 loop spans 15 amino acids. CDR3 amino acids: CASSLSGGGNYGYTF. The CDR3 nucleotides read TGTGCCAGCAGCCTATCGGGGGGGGGAAACTATGGCTACACCTTC.